These 21 T cell receptor beta chains originate from one sample sequenced in a study of technical replicates of blood from a few donors. The data were produced by immunoSEQ multiplex PCR, yet TCRdb's version contains in-frame clones alone and is incomplete. Of some 77,000 clones in the sample, 90% to 95% are singletons; the top ten hold about 0.4%. The sequenced material came from T cells isolated from PBMCs. These receptor sequences come from a human donor in good health.

The table lists this clone with a count of one. The rearrangement uses TRBV2 and TRBJ2-1; TRBD2 aligns across 9 bases. Per germline, CDR1 SNHLY and CDR2 FYNNEI. CDR3 size: 18 residues. V shed 4 bases and J 0 bases; nucleotides not matched to a gene: 10. CDR3 nucleotide sequence: TGTGCCAGCAGTGTAGGACTAGCGAGTATCAGCTCCTACAATGAGCAGTTCTTC. Translating it yields CASSVGLASISSYNEQFF.

Only one count was recorded for this clone. The chain couples TRBV11-1 to TRBJ1-1; 7 bases fit TRBD1. Germline loops: CDR1 SGHAT, CDR2 FQDESV (reference sequence). CDR3 length equals 15 residues. V shed 5 bases and J 1 base; nucleotides not matched to a gene: 7. Here the CDR3 reads CASSPTGATNTEAFF. In DNA form, the CDR3 reads TGTGCCAGCAGCCCCACAGGGGCCACGAACACTGAAGCTTTCTTT.

The V and J genes are TRBV29-1 and TRBJ2-1; 8 bases are shared with TRBD1. CDR3 length equals 17 residues. J was trimmed by 1 base and V by 1 base; bases with no gene match: 9. Germline CDR1 reads SQVTM; CDR2 reads ANQGSEA. The CDR3 DNA is TGCAGCGTTGAAGGGTTGACAGGGGTTCCGTCCTACAATGAGCAGTTCTTC. Amino acids: CSVEGLTGVPSYNEQFF.

The chain uses TRBV6-5 and TRBJ1-5; no clear D gene. V was pared by 6 bases and J by 9 bases, with 18 bases between. Germline values: CDR1 MNHEY, CDR2 SVGAGI. The CDR3 sequence is 14 residues long. CDR3 nucleotide sequence: TGTGCCAGCAGCCGGGATCTTAAGGCTTCGCCCCAGCATTTT. It specifies CASSRDLKASPQHF.

This chain links TRBV29-1 with TRBJ2-2; D is possibly TRBD1 (6 bases). This CDR3 is built from 16 residues. Germline V gene data show CDR1 as SQVTM and CDR2 as ANQGSEA. V dropped 7 bases and J dropped 2 bases, with 20 bases sitting between them. The CDR3, as DNA: TGCAGCGCACCTGGGGGCAGGGGCGGAAACACCGGGGAGCTGTTTTTT. It yields the protein CSAPGGRGGNTGELFF.

This chain uses TRBV7-9 with TRBJ1-1; 10 bases map to TRBD1. Germline assignment: CDR1 SEHNR and CDR2 FQNEAQ (reference sequence). The CDR3 runs to 13 residues. The ends lost 5 bases at V and 6 bases at J; junction bases unmatched: 3. CDR3: CASSNGQGAEAFF. In DNA form, the CDR3 reads TGTGCCAGCAGCAACGGACAGGGGGCTGAAGCTTTCTTT.

This rearrangement joins TRBV7-3 to TRBJ2-1; D is possibly TRBD1 (7 bases). The V gene's germline CDR1 is SGHTA and CDR2 FQGTGA. The germline V and J ends were trimmed by 1 base and 4 bases, with 14 bases remaining between them. This CDR3 contains 16 residues. This CDR3 is CASSLRGGGQYNEQFF. CDR3 DNA: TGTGCCAGCAGCTTAAGAGGAGGGGGACAGTACAATGAGCAGTTCTTC. Full variable domain (missing parts from reference TRBV7-3 and TRBJ2-1): GAGVSQTPSNKVTEKGKYVELRCDPISGHTALYWYRQSLGQGPEFLIYFQGTGAADDSGLPNDRFFAVRPEGSVSTLKIQRTERGDSAVYLCASSLRGGGQYNEQFFGPGTRLTVL.

The chain uses TRBV20-1 and TRBJ2-7; TRBD2 might be the D (6 bases). The CDR3 totals 11 residues. Trimming took 6 bases from V and 6 from J, leaving 12 bases between them. Per the germline V gene, CDR1 is DFQATT and CDR2 is SNEGSKA (reference sequence). Here the CDR3 reads CSALLAPEQYF. The DNA for the CDR3 is TGCAGTGCCCTACTAGCACCCGAGCAGTACTTC.

The count of this clone is one. This rearrangement joins TRBV11-1 to TRBJ2-4; TRBD1 is a possible D gene (6 bases). V lost 5 bases to trimming and J lost 2 bases, with 13 bases between them. The V gene's germline CDR1 is SGHAT and CDR2 FQDESV (reference sequence). This CDR3 is built from 15 residues. CDR3 in amino acids: CASSTLTGTKNIQYF. CDR3 sequence (DNA): TGTGCCAGCAGCACCCTAACAGGGACCAAAAACATTCAGTACTTC.

The chain is built from TRBV4-1 and TRBJ1-2, with a possible D match to TRBD1 (6 bases). V lost 5 bases and J lost 4, with 14 bases in between. This CDR3 spans 14 amino acids. Germline assignment: CDR1 MGHRA and CDR2 YSYEKL. CDR3 loop: CASSRDMRGYGYTF. The CDR3 DNA reads as TGCGCCAGCAGCAGGGACATGAGGGGCTATGGCTACACCTTC.

This clone was seen a single time. V usage is TRBV4-2 and J usage is TRBJ2-2; 8 bases map to TRBD2. Germline V gives CDR1 LGHNA, CDR2 YNFKEQ. The CDR3 is 16 amino acids. J lost 2 bases, V lost 3 bases, and 5 bases had no gene match. The CDR3 loop is CASSHVSGINTGELFF. CDR3 sequence (DNA): TGTGCCAGCAGCCATGTTAGCGGGATAAACACCGGGGAGCTGTTTTTT.

The rearrangement links TRBV5-4 to TRBJ1-2, with 11 bases identical to TRBD1. CDR1 SGHNT and CDR2 YYREEE come from the germline V gene (reference sequence). V lost 3 bases, J lost 2 bases, and 6 bases stayed unmatched. The CDR3 is 16 amino acids. This CDR3 reads CASSSARDRGNYGYTF. DNA for the CDR3: TGTGCCAGCAGCTCCGCCCGGGACAGGGGGAACTATGGCTACACCTTC.

The V gene is TRBV28, the J gene TRBJ2-2; D unclear. The CDR3 totals 13 residues. Germline lookup yields CDR1 MDHEN and CDR2 SYDVKM. Trimming cost V 2 bases and J 6 bases, with 7 bases left between them. In DNA form, the CDR3 reads TGTGCCAGCAGTTTAACTCCCCCCGGGGAGCTGTTTTTT. The encoded protein is CASSLTPPGELFF. The complete variable domain, with remaining parts taken from reference TRBV28 and TRBJ2-2, reads DVKVTQSSRYLVKRTGEKVFLECVQDMDHENMFWYRQDPGLGLRLIYFSYDVKMKEKGDIPEGYSVSREKKERFSLILESASTNQTSMYLCASSLTPPGELFFGEGSRLTVL.

A single count supports this clone. The chain couples TRBV30 to TRBJ1-5; weak D call: TRBD1 (5 bases). The CDR3 runs 13 residues. Trimming removed 3 bases at V and 7 bases at J, with 13 bases between. CDR1 and CDR2 from the germline V gene are GTSNPN and SVGIG (reference sequence). This chain's CDR3 is CAWRLGLKQPQHF. CDR3 DNA: TGTGCCTGGAGGCTGGGGCTCAAGCAGCCCCAGCATTTT.

The CDR3 here is CASSESGLASYEQYF. The CDR3 coding sequence is TGCGCCAGCAGTGAGTCGGGACTAGCCTCCTACGAGCAGTACTTC. This chain joins TRBV10-2 and TRBJ2-7, with TRBD2 matching over 9 bases. CDR3 length: 15 residues. Germline V gene lookup returns CDR1 WSHSY and CDR2 SAAADI. V was clipped by 0 bases and J by 0 bases; unmatched bases: 0.

CDR3 sequence: CAGGGVYYEQYF. As DNA, the CDR3 is TGTGCCGGCGGAGGGGTCTATTACGAGCAGTACTTC. The chain recombines TRBV7-9 with TRBJ2-7, with a tentative D call TRBD2 (6 bases). Germline V lookup: CDR1 SEHNR, CDR2 FQNEAQ (reference sequence). The V and J ends lost 11 bases and 4 bases respectively, with 15 bases between them. There are 12 residues in the CDR3.

The V and J genes are TRBV7-9 and TRBJ2-7; the match to TRBD2 covers 11 bases. Germline CDR1 reads SEHNR; CDR2 reads FQNEAQ (reference sequence). The CDR3 contains 14 residues. The junction had 6 bases not matched to a gene; V was cut back by 6 bases and J by 5 bases. This chain's CDR3 is CASSIAGGPNEQYF. The CDR3 DNA follows: TGTGCCAGCAGTATAGCGGGAGGGCCCAACGAGCAGTACTTC.

The V and J genes are TRBV5-4 and TRBJ2-1; TRBD2 matches 7 bases. In germline, CDR1 is SGHNT, CDR2 YYREEE (reference sequence). Trimming at V came to 1 base and at J to 7 bases, leaving 8 bases not matched to a gene. The CDR3 covers 15 residues. The CDR3 sequence is CASSLTPGGHNEQFF. CDR3 sequence (DNA): TGTGCCAGCAGCTTGACTCCGGGAGGTCATAATGAGCAGTTCTTC. Based on the CDR3 plus reference TRBV5-4 and TRBJ2-1, the full variable domain is ETGVTQSPTHLIKTRGQQVTLRCSSQSGHNTVSWYQQALGQGPQFIFQYYREEENGRGNFPPRFSGLQFPNYSSELNVNALELDDSALYLCASSLTPGGHNEQFFGPGTRLTVL.

The chain is built from TRBV4-2 and TRBJ1-5; 7 bases are shared with TRBD1. The CDR3 is 15 amino acids. CDR1 and CDR2 (germline): LGHNA, YNFKEQ. V was clipped by 1 base and J by 4 bases; unmatched bases: 4. CDR3 in amino acids: CASSQGQGGNQPQHF. CDR3 nucleotide sequence: TGTGCCAGCAGCCAAGGACAGGGTGGGAATCAGCCCCAGCATTTT.

This chain uses TRBV25-1 with TRBJ1-1, with TRBD1 as a possible D gene (5 bases). Trimming pared 3 bases from V and 4 bases from J, leaving 9 bases between. The germline gives CDR1 MGHDK, CDR2 SYGVNS. The CDR3 is 13 residues long. The CDR3 is CASSEFRATEAFF. CDR3 in DNA: TGTGCCAGCAGTGAGTTCAGGGCCACTGAAGCTTTCTTT.

The chain combines TRBV4-1 with TRBJ2-7, with 9 bases fitting TRBD1. The CDR3 is made up of 14 amino acids. Germline CDR1 and CDR2: MGHRA and YSYEKL. V dropped 4 bases and J dropped 2; count of bases not matched to a gene: 3. The CDR3 spells CASSPDRGTYEQYF. CDR3 nucleotide sequence: TGCGCCAGCAGCCCGGACAGGGGTACCTACGAGCAGTACTTC.